This TCR beta chain derives from a study of tumor and adjacent non-tumor tissue in lung cancer. Study-wide context: The cohort had about a dozen adenocarcinoma, a couple of squamous cell and 1 small cell patients. Patients were aged roughly 31 to 76, roughly nine men and roughly 5 women, stage I to III.

Trimming stripped 6 bases from V and 3 bases from J, with 22 bases between. CDR1 and CDR2 from the germline V gene are DFQATT and SNEGSKA (reference sequence). This CDR3 region has 16 residues. RNA was extracted from bulk tissue without any cell sorting. Newly diagnosed lung cancer patients had thoracic surgery in China, August–late 2014, without prior chemotherapy. This clonotype was counted many times. Its cognate antigen is unknown. The study, taken as a whole, reports: Significantly higher TCR diversity was found in tumor than normal lung.

The library came from three nested PCR rounds adapted from ARM-PCR protocols. Using its own MiXCR run on the multiplex PCR reads, TCRdb lists one record per CDR3 protein. The table records roughly 220,000 distinct CDR3 sequences, 71% of them present only once. The chain links TRBV20-1 to TRBJ2-3; tentative D call: TRBD1 (6 bases). This TCR derives from a man in his sixties with non-small cell lung cancer. The sequenced sample was lung tumor tissue. CDR3 sequence (DNA): TGCAGTGCAGCTAACCCACAGGGTAGAGTAACAGATACGCAGTATTTT. It specifies CSAANPQGRVTDTQYF.